The 9 T cell receptor beta chains given below trace back to one sample, sequenced in a study of naive and memory T cell subsets. Both TRBC1 and TRBC2 were covered by a beta constant-region primer of two equimolar oligonucleotides. TCRdb re-called the UMI-ligation and nested PCR reads with MiXCR, one entry per CDR3 protein. The table records tens of thousands of distinct CDR3 sequences, roughly 7.3% of them present only once. Sequenced: central memory CD4+ T cells from blood. These receptors originate from a human donor in good health.

The J gene is TRBJ1-2, the V gene TRBV4-1; 10 nucleotides match TRBD1. CDR1 is MGHRA and CDR2 is YSYEKL in the germline V gene. After removal of 3 bases from V and 3 bases from J, the junction contained 13 bases not matched to a gene. The CDR3 spans 18 residues. The CDR3 DNA reads TGCGCCAGCAGCCACGGCTGGGACAGGGGACGGATGGACTATGGCTACACCTTC. Translating it yields CASSHGWDRGRMDYGYTF.

This clonotype has a count of ten or more. The chain joins TRBV5-6 to TRBJ2-7; weak D call: TRBD1 (6 bases). V dropped 7 bases and J dropped 8 bases, with 16 bases sitting between them. There are 12 residues in the CDR3. Germline CDR1 SGHDT, CDR2 YYEEEE. The chain's CDR3 is CASSQGHRKQYF. The CDR3, as DNA: TGTGCCAGCTCCCAGGGACACCGGAAGCAGTACTTC.

At least ten counts were recorded for this clonotype. The chain links TRBV7-2 to TRBJ1-4; TRBD1 agrees at 9 bases. The CDR3 spans 14 residues. V lost 5 bases and J lost 4; bases outside the gene matches: 2. CDR1 and CDR2 from the germline V gene are SGHTA and FQGNSA. The DNA of the CDR3 is TGTGCCAGCAGCCACAGGGGGCGTAATGAAAAACTGTTTTTT. Its protein product is CASSHRGRNEKLFF.

This clonotype was counted ten times or more. The rearrangement links TRBV12-3 or TRBV12-4 to TRBJ1-1; D remains ambiguous. The CDR3 extends over 13 amino acids. V shed 6 bases and J shed 3 bases, with 11 bases lying between them. The CDR3 sequence: CASREYRDTEAFF. CDR3 bases: TGTGCCAGCAGGGAGTATCGAGACACTGAAGCTTTCTTT.

This clonotype was picked up many times. The genes are TRBV20-1 and TRBJ2-7; D gene uncertain. From germline, CDR1 is DFQATT and CDR2 SNEGSKA (reference sequence). V lost 5 bases and J 0 bases, leaving 14 bases between the germline ends. The CDR3 extends over 14 amino acids. The CDR3 DNA reads TGCAGTGCTCAGGCTGCTGAGATCTCCTACGAGCAGTACTTC. This codes for CSAQAAEISYEQYF.

Comment on this clonotype: At one end, the junction sequence differs from germline, possibly due to a read error. This sequence joins TRBV6-2 or TRBV6-3 and TRBJ2-3; D not resolved. There are 14 residues in the CDR3. Germline assignment: CDR1 MNHEY and CDR2 SVGEGT. The CDR3 sequence: CASRYSSSTDTQYF. The CDR3 region has the DNA TGTGCCAGCAGGTACTCATCTAGCACAGATACGCAGTATTTT.

Only a few counts were recorded for this clonotype. The rearrangement uses TRBV7-2 and TRBJ2-7; D is possibly TRBD2 (5 bases). V was shortened by 3 bases and J by 6 bases, with 9 bases between the two germline ends. This CDR3 contains 12 residues. In germline, CDR1 is SGHTA, CDR2 FQGNSA. Written as DNA, the CDR3 is TGTGCCAGCAGCTTCCGAGAGGGCGAGCAGTACTTC. Translation: CASSFREGEQYF.

The sample holds many counts of this clonotype. This sequence joins TRBV7-2 and TRBJ2-1; D gene unclear. The germline V gene encodes CDR1 SGHTA and CDR2 FQGNSA. The CDR3 consists of 13 residues. Trimming pared 6 bases from V and 10 bases from J, leaving 16 bases between. The CDR3 spells CASRLVPPREQFF. As DNA, the CDR3 is TGTGCCAGCAGGCTAGTACCTCCCAGGGAGCAGTTCTTC. The full variable domain, with the rest looked up from reference TRBV7-2 and TRBJ2-1, is GAGVSQSPSNKVTEKGKDVELRCDPISGHTALYWYRQSLGQGLEFLIYFQGNSAPDKSGLPSDRFSAERTGGSVSTLTIQRTQQEDSAVYLCASRLVPPREQFFGPGTRLTVL.

This clonotype was observed at least ten times. The chain has TRBV7-2 and TRBJ2-6; the D is unclear. CDR1 and CDR2 (germline): SGHTA, FQGNSA. The CDR3 loop spans 15 amino acids. Trimming shortened V by 3 bases and J by 2 bases, and 8 bases separated the two germline ends. The CDR3 nucleotides read TGTGCCAGCAGCTTCCCCATCCCTGGGGCCAACGTCCTGACTTTC. Amino acid sequence: CASSFPIPGANVLTF.